Given below is one T cell receptor (beta chain) in context. The CDR3 has 12 residues. Per the germline V gene, CDR1 is MGHDK and CDR2 is SYGVNS. V was shortened by 3 bases and J by 7 bases, with 9 bases between the two germline ends. This sample stems from a study of identical twins. MiXCR was run by TCRdb on the 5' RACE reads, yielding one entry per CDR3 protein. The table lists 1,800,000 or so distinct CDR3 sequences, under 35% of them singletons, with roughly 0.3% in the top ten. The V gene is TRBV25-1, the J gene TRBJ1-2; D is ambiguous. This TCR was recovered from a newborn girl in good health. The source material was cord blood. The CDR3: CASSDGPGGYTF. CDR3 nucleotide sequence: TGTGCCAGCAGTGACGGGCCAGGTGGCTACACCTTC.